These T cell receptor beta chains were read from a single sample in a study of T cell responses to AZD1222 COVID-19 vaccine. Assay: immunoSEQ multiplex PCR; the TCRdb copy retains only in-frame clones and omits some. In the table there are roughly 150,000 clones, 80% to 95% of which are singletons. Sequencing was performed on peripheral blood, taken on day 0 of AZD1222 vaccination. The receptors originated from an adult in good health. Both conserved end residues are part of each CDR3. The order of the fields is D gene, V gene, J gene, clone size, CDR3 DNA, CDR3 protein. D genes are given only for firm matches. A clone size is listed for some rows: how often the clone was seen (once, few, many), or a class if it is expanded.

NA	TRBV5-1	TRBJ1-2	NA	TGCGCCAGCAGCCCCGACACCTTTGGCTATGGCTACACCTTC	CASSPDTFGYGYTF
TRBD1	TRBV7-2	TRBJ1-5	NA	TGTGCCAGCAGCTTGCCTCTTGGGACAGGTGATCAGCCCCAGCATTTT	CASSLPLGTGDQPQHF
TRBD1	TRBV20-1	TRBJ1-5	NA	TGCAGTGCTAGTGAAGGACAGGGCGGCCAGCCCCAGCATTTT	CSASEGQGGQPQHF
NA	TRBV30	TRBJ2-7	NA	TGTGCCTGGAGCTTAGGACAGCCCTACGAGCAGTACTTC	CAWSLGQPYEQYF
NA	TRBV7-9	TRBJ2-1	NA	TGTGCCAGCAGCTTAGGGGTCGGTGAGCAGTTCTTC	CASSLGVGEQFF
TRBD2	TRBV7-3	TRBJ2-1	NA	TGTGCCAGCAGCTCCGGGAGGGCCATAAATGAGCAGTTCTTC	CASSSGRAINEQFF
NA	TRBV9	TRBJ2-7	few	TGTGCCAGCAGCCATAAGGAAGGGGAGGTCTCCTACGAGCAGTACTTC	CASSHKEGEVSYEQYF
NA	TRBV29-1	TRBJ1-1	NA	TGCAGCGTTGCAGGGTCCACTGAAGCTTTCTTT	CSVAGSTEAFF
NA	TRBV3-1/TRBV3-2	TRBJ2-1	NA	TGTGCCAGCAGCCAAGGACCTCTCCGTCAGGCTCCCAATGAGCAGTTCTTC	CASSQGPLRQAPNEQFF
TRBD1	TRBV7-7	TRBJ2-5	once	TGTGCTAGCAGCTTAGGAGGCGGGACAGGGCCCGGGACCCAGTACTTC	CASSLGGGTGPGTQYF
TRBD1	TRBV5-5	TRBJ2-5	NA	TGTGCCAGCAGCTGGACGGGACAGGCGGAGACCCAGTACTTC	CASSWTGQAETQYF
NA	TRBV12-3/TRBV12-4	TRBJ1-5	NA	TGTGCCAGCAGTCTTACGGAGAATCAGCCCCAGCATTTT	CASSLTENQPQHF
NA	TRBV25-1	TRBJ2-3	NA	TGTGCCAGCAGTCCACCCCTCGGGGATACGCAGTATTTT	CASSPPLGDTQYF
NA	TRBV10-2	TRBJ2-1	NA	TGCGCCAGCAGTGAAACAGAGACCTACAATGAGCAGTTCTTC	CASSETETYNEQFF
TRBD2	TRBV4-1	TRBJ2-7	NA	TGCGCCAGCAGCCGCGGACTAGCGGGCTCGGACTCCTACGAGCAGTACTTC	CASSRGLAGSDSYEQYF
NA	TRBV5-1	TRBJ1-6	NA	TGCGCCAGCAGCTTGGTGGGGGATTCACCCCTCCACTTT	CASSLVGDSPLHF
NA	TRBV15	TRBJ2-7	NA	TGTGCCACCAGCAGAGATGGAGGGACCTACGAGCAGTACTTC	CATSRDGGTYEQYF
NA	TRBV11-1	TRBJ1-2	NA	TGTGCCAGCAGCTTAACTGCTGACTATGGCTACACCTTC	CASSLTADYGYTF
NA	TRBV5-4	TRBJ1-3	NA	TGTGCCAGCAGCTTGCCGGGAAGCGCATCCGGAAACACCATATATTTT	CASSLPGSASGNTIYF
TRBD1	TRBV15	TRBJ1-4	NA	TGTGCCACCAGCACCCGGACGGGACAGGGGTTAGACTCCCATGAAAAACTGTTTTTT	CATSTRTGQGLDSHEKLFF
NA	TRBV4-2	TRBJ1-1	NA	TGTGCCAGCAGCCAACCCCACTCGGACACTGAAGCTTTCTTT	CASSQPHSDTEAFF
NA	TRBV3-1/TRBV3-2	TRBJ2-1	NA	TGTGCCAGCAGCCAAGACCCGGGTGAGCAGTTCTTC	CASSQDPGEQFF
NA	TRBV27	TRBJ2-2	NA	TGTGCCAGCAGGTGGGGACCTAACACCGGGGAGCTGTTTTTT	CASRWGPNTGELFF
NA	TRBV2	TRBJ1-1	NA	TGTGCCAGCACCCCCCTGGCGGGGGTAGTCACTGAAGCTTTCTTT	CASTPLAGVVTEAFF
TRBD1	TRBV6-2/TRBV6-3	TRBJ1-5	NA	TGTGCCAGCAGTTCTAACAGGGGGACCTATAGCAATCAGCCCCAGCATTTT	CASSSNRGTYSNQPQHF
TRBD1	TRBV9	TRBJ2-3	NA	TGTGCCAGCAGCGCCCGGGACAGAACAATCACGCAGTATTTT	CASSARDRTITQYF
NA	TRBV7-9	TRBJ1-2	NA	TGTGCCAGCAGCTCCTTAGCAACATCAAAAGCCCCCTATGGCTACACCTTC	CASSSLATSKAPYGYTF
NA	TRBV18	TRBJ2-2	NA	TGTGCCAGCTCACCAAGGACGGTGGGAGACACCCTCACCGGGGAGCTGTTTTTT	CASSPRTVGDTLTGELFF
NA	TRBV3-1/TRBV3-2	TRBJ2-3	NA	TGTGCCAGCAGCCAAGATCCCCCTAGACTTGGTGATACGCAGTATTTT	CASSQDPPRLGDTQYF
TRBD2	TRBV30	TRBJ2-3	NA	TGTGCCGGGAAGCGGGAGATGGAGGATACGCAGTATTTT	CAGKREMEDTQYF
TRBD1	TRBV5-4	TRBJ2-5	NA	TGTGCCAGCAGCTCCCGGACAGGGGTGGAGACCCAGTACTTC	CASSSRTGVETQYF
TRBD1	TRBV18	TRBJ1-5	few	TGTGCCAGCTCACCAAAACAGGGGCAGCCCCAGCATTTT	CASSPKQGQPQHF
TRBD1	TRBV6-5	TRBJ2-7	NA	TGTGCCAGCAGTTCAGCTGGGACAGGGGTGAACGAGCAGTACTTC	CASSSAGTGVNEQYF
NA	TRBV18	TRBJ1-3	NA	TGTGCCAGCTCACCACTGCCGTTAAATCTTCTGGCTGGAAACACCATATATTTT	CASSPLPLNLLAGNTIYF
TRBD1	TRBV19	TRBJ2-7	NA	TGTGCCAGTAGCAACCCGGGACAGGGGTACCACGAGCAGTACTTC	CASSNPGQGYHEQYF
NA	TRBV11-2	TRBJ2-1	NA	TGTGCCAGCAGCTTAGGCAGGGTAACCCCTAGTCCTTACAATGAGCAGTTCTTC	CASSLGRVTPSPYNEQFF
TRBD2	TRBV7-3	TRBJ2-7	NA	TGTGCCAGCAGCAGGGCTAGCGGGAGGACCAACTCCTACGAGCAGTACTTC	CASSRASGRTNSYEQYF
TRBD2	TRBV9	TRBJ2-2	NA	TGTGCCAGCGCCCGCCTGGGCTCGGGAGGTTTCGGGGAGCTGTTTTTT	CASARLGSGGFGELFF
NA	TRBV5-1	TRBJ1-4	NA	TGCGCCAGCAGCCTGGACAGCACTAATGAAAAACTGTTTTTT	CASSLDSTNEKLFF
NA	TRBV6-5	TRBJ1-6	NA	TGTGCCAGCAGTTACTCGAAAAGGGGGTCGTTTTCACCCCTCCACTTT	CASSYSKRGSFSPLHF
NA	TRBV9	TRBJ1-3	NA	TGTGCCAGCAGTCTAGGGGGAAACACCATATATTTT	CASSLGGNTIYF